The present T cell receptor (beta chain) was sequenced within a study of T cell responses to AZD1222 COVID-19 vaccine. Study-wide context: Second-dose groups at about 4 or about 12 weeks were pooled. Study-wide points: Seropositive status at baseline applied to only six AZD1222 recipients. Donors skewed white British and female; clonal diversity was possibly underestimated.

The CDR3 has 15 amino acids. The ends lost 4 bases at V and 1 base at J; junction bases unmatched: 5. Germline assignment: CDR1 SNHLY and CDR2 FYNNEI. This clone has only one observation. The antigen is unknown. TCRdb's table, derived via immunoSEQ multiplex PCR, lists solely in-frame clones and lacks some. Of about 110,000 clones listed, 81% were seen once; the top ten hold about 4.6%. The chain joins TRBV2 to TRBJ1-2, with 8 bases fitting TRBD1. This receptor was identified in an adult in good health. The sequencing used peripheral blood, collected on day 0 of AZD1222 vaccination. In DNA form, the CDR3 reads TGTGCCAGCAGTGCCCAGACAGGGGTTAACTATGGCTACACCTTC. Translated, it gives CASSAQTGVNYGYTF.